Shown below are 30 T cell receptor beta chains from a single sample sequenced in a study of prognosis after radiotherapy for stage I lung cancer (TCRdb year 2021). Sequencing instrument: Illumina HiSeq 3000. Two rounds of multiplex PCR were used to amplify the TCR beta CDR3 region from genomic DNA. The first PCR round used primers specific to each TRBV and TRBJ gene, with sequences filed in Chinese patent CN105087789A. Clones were called with MiXCR by TCRdb after fastp trimmed the public reads at Q25, and only in-frame beta chains were retained. Rows with a matching CDR3 protein are joined into one entry that keeps the most common DNA and genes. For this sample the table gives about 25,000 distinct CDR3 sequences, of which about 36% were detected only once. The ten top clones hold less than 70% of the sample. The material was PBMCs, obtained before or after stereotactic body radiation therapy (not recorded which). The receptor set was obtained from a donor over 45 with non-small cell lung cancer.

Many counts were recorded for this clonotype. This chain links TRBV19 with TRBJ1-1; D is undetermined. V was clipped by 2 bases and J by 5 bases, with 9 bases between them. The CDR3 has 13 amino acids. From germline, CDR1 is LNHDA and CDR2 SQIVND (reference sequence). CDR3 loop: CASSIWSVTEAFF. Here the CDR3 DNA reads TGTGCCAGTAGTATATGGTCAGTGACTGAAGCTTTCTTT.

This clonotype has a count of ten or more. The chain links TRBV18 to TRBJ2-1; unclear D gene. V was cut by 0 bases and J by 5 bases, with 8 bases left in between. This CDR3 has 14 residues. Germline V lookup: CDR1 KGHSH, CDR2 LQKENI. The CDR3 is CASSPPTVNNEQFF. Written as DNA, the CDR3 is TGTGCCAGCTCACCACCAACAGTGAACAATGAGCAGTTCTTC.

V usage is TRBV2 and J usage is TRBJ2-1; D gene uncertain. The CDR3 runs to 12 residues. V was clipped by 7 bases and J by 3 bases, with 7 bases between them. Germline loops: CDR1 SNHLY, CDR2 FYNNEI. The CDR3 protein is CASKGSYNEQFF. The CDR3 DNA follows: TGTGCCAGCAAGGGCAGCTACAATGAGCAGTTCTTC.

J is TRBJ1-6 and V is TRBV12-3 or TRBV12-4, with a tentative D call TRBD1 (6 bases). V lost 5 bases to trimming and J lost 10 bases, with 12 bases between them. CDR3 size: 13 residues. CDR3 amino acids: CASSLGGVSPLHF. The CDR3 bases are TGTGCCAGCAGTCTAGGGGGGGTCTCACCCCTCCACTTT.

This clonotype was seen many times. The gene calls are TRBV7-3 and TRBJ2-5; D is unresolved. This CDR3 has 14 residues. In germline, CDR1 is SGHTA, CDR2 FQGTGA. V was cut by 1 base and J by 0 bases, with 6 bases left in between. Here the CDR3 reads CASSLSTDQETQYF. DNA for the CDR3: TGTGCCAGCAGCTTAAGTACGGACCAAGAGACCCAGTACTTC.

This clonotype was seen at least ten times. V usage is TRBV11-3 and J usage is TRBJ2-7; D uncertain. Germline V gives CDR1 SGHNT, CDR2 YENEEA. The CDR3 length is 13 residues. Deletions cut 3 bases from V and 3 bases from J, with 9 bases between. CDR3 residues: CASSFGDGYEQYF. CDR3 nucleotides: TGTGCCAGCAGCTTTGGCGATGGCTACGAGCAGTACTTC.

This clonotype was recorded many times. The chain employs TRBV7-2 and TRBJ1-5; D is ambiguous. CDR3 length: 13 residues. V lost 1 base and J 5 bases, leaving 6 bases between the germline ends. CDR1 SGHTA and CDR2 FQGNSA come from the germline V gene. The CDR3 spells CASSLVEDQPQHF. The CDR3 region has the DNA TGTGCCAGCAGCTTAGTAGAAGATCAGCCCCAGCATTTT.

This clonotype was seen repeatedly, ten times or more. J is TRBJ2-7 and V is TRBV24-1, with a possible D match to TRBD2 (5 bases). The V and J ends lost 7 bases and 5 bases respectively, with 11 bases between them. The CDR3 loop spans 12 amino acids. Looked up from germline, CDR1 is KGHDR and CDR2 is SFDVKD. CDR3 coding DNA: TGTGCCACCAGCCCCTCCGGGGACGAGCAGTACTTC. This sequence encodes CATSPSGDEQYF.

The V gene is TRBV29-1, the J gene TRBJ2-5; D uncertain. There are 17 residues in the CDR3. V dropped 4 bases and J dropped 0 bases, with 21 bases sitting between them. Germline loops: CDR1 SQVTM, CDR2 ANQGSEA. The CDR3, as DNA: TGCAGCGTTGGTCATCAAATAAGTTTAGGGTACCAAGAGACCCAGTACTTC. Protein: CSVGHQISLGYQETQYF.

This clonotype was counted at least ten times. This chain uses TRBV12-3 or TRBV12-4 with TRBJ1-1, with D possibly being TRBD1 (5 bases). V lost 3 bases and J lost 1, with 6 bases in between. There are 13 residues in the CDR3. In DNA, the CDR3 is TGTGCCAGCAGTTTCGGGGCGAACACTGAAGCTTTCTTT. Translation: CASSFGANTEAFF.

Many counts were recorded for this clonotype. This chain connects TRBV20-1 to TRBJ2-7, with D possibly being TRBD1 or TRBD2 (5 bases each). This CDR3 region has 12 residues. Germline V gives CDR1 DFQATT, CDR2 SNEGSKA (reference sequence). V was shortened by 5 bases and J by 6 bases, with 14 bases between the two germline ends. For the CDR3, the DNA is TGCAGTGCTGGACGGACGGGGCGCGAGCAGTACTTC. It yields the protein CSAGRTGREQYF.

On this clonotype: A read error likely explains this, since a far larger clone differs by one base. This sequence joins TRBV11-2 and TRBJ2-1; weak D call: TRBD2 (6 bases). Per germline, CDR1 SGHAT and CDR2 FQNNGV. CDR3 length equals 15 residues. The ends were cut back, 3 bases at V and 10 bases at J, with 19 bases in the middle. In nucleotides, the CDR3 is TGTGCCAGCAGCTTCGGCGCGGGACCCTCCTACGAGCAGTTCTTC. Translating gives CASSFGAGPSYEQFF.

J is TRBJ2-7 and V is TRBV12-3 or TRBV12-4, with D hard to call. The CDR3 runs 15 residues. V lost 5 bases to trimming and J lost 0 bases, with 14 bases between them. DNA of the CDR3: TGTGCCAGCAGTGGAAGCCGGTACGGCTCCTACGAGCAGTACTTC. It specifies CASSGSRYGSYEQYF.

This clonotype was counted at least ten times. The chain carries TRBV9 and TRBJ1-6; D ambiguous. Germline V gives CDR1 SGDLS, CDR2 YYNGEE. Trimming cost V 2 bases and J 5 bases, with 14 bases left between them. This CDR3 has 16 residues. CDR3 sequence: CASSVRRVRNNSPLHF. CDR3 bases: TGTGCCAGCAGCGTCCGAAGGGTACGGAATAATTCACCCCTCCACTTT.

Notes on this clonotype: A far larger clone is one base from this, pointing to a likely read error. The chain employs TRBV6-4 and TRBJ1-3, with D tentatively TRBD1 (5 bases). Germline-derived CDR1 and CDR2 are MRHNA and SNTAGT. The CDR3 contains 13 residues. CDR3 sequence: CASRWGRGNAIYF. The CDR3 DNA follows: TGTGCCAGCAGGTGGGGAAGGGGAAACGCCATATATTTT.

This clonotype was picked up a small number of times. A far larger clone lies a single base away; this is likely a read error. The chain employs TRBV6-2 or TRBV6-3 and TRBJ1-2; 7 nucleotides align to TRBD1. From germline, CDR1 is MNHEY and CDR2 SVGEGT. V lost 4 bases, J lost 3 bases, and 8 bases stayed unmatched. CDR3 length: 15 amino acids. The CDR3 coding sequence is TGTGCCAGCAGTTTATTCATTGGACAGGACTATGGCTACACCTTC. Translated, it gives CASSLFIGQDYGYTF.

A remark on this clonotype: This sequence is one base from a far larger clone and is likely a read error. This sequence joins TRBV7-9 and TRBJ2-2; 10 bases are a match to TRBD1. The CDR3 spans 16 residues. Germline CDR1 and CDR2: SEHNR and FQNEAQ (reference sequence). CDR3 coding DNA: TGTTCCAGCAGCACCAGACAGGGGGCGGTTAACGGGGAGCTGTTTTTT. This sequence encodes CSSSTRQGAVNGELFF.

The table lists this clonotype with a few counts. This chain connects TRBV11-3 to TRBJ2-3, with D possibly being TRBD2 (7 bases). Germline-derived CDR1 and CDR2 are SGHNT and YENEEA. This CDR3 contains 15 residues. V was shortened by 2 bases and J by 6 bases, with 15 bases between the two germline ends. The CDR3, as DNA: TGTGCCAGCAGCTTACCAGGCGGGGGCGTGGATACGCAGTATTTT. This encodes CASSLPGGGVDTQYF.

This clonotype was found many times. The V call is TRBV10-3, the J call TRBJ2-2; tentatively, D is TRBD1 (5 bases). V was cut by 4 bases and J by 1 base, with 10 bases left in between. This CDR3 comprises 15 residues. CDR1 ENHRY and CDR2 SYGVKD come from the germline V gene. The CDR3 here is CAISGQKMNTGELFF. The CDR3 nucleotides are TGTGCCATCAGTGGACAGAAAATGAACACCGGGGAGCTGTTTTTT.

This clonotype was recorded at least ten times. The gene calls are TRBV28 and TRBJ1-2, with no clear D. Germline lookup yields CDR1 MDHEN and CDR2 SYDVKM. The CDR3 consists of 13 residues. Trimming took 3 bases from V and 8 from J, leaving 13 bases between them. CDR3: CASSFIGGHGYTF. CDR3 bases: TGTGCCAGCAGTTTCATCGGCGGTCACGGCTACACCTTC.

The chain joins TRBV30 to TRBJ2-3; the match to TRBD2 covers 8 bases. Germline trimming cut 3 bases from V and 4 bases from J; bases unmatched to any gene: 6. The CDR3 spans 14 residues. CDR1 is GTSNPN and CDR2 is SVGIG in the germline V gene (reference sequence). The CDR3 here is CAWSQRERADTQYF. CDR3 DNA: TGTGCCTGGAGCCAGCGGGAGAGGGCAGATACGCAGTATTTT.

This clonotype occurred many times. V gene TRBV7-2 combines with J gene TRBJ2-7, with D tentatively TRBD1 or TRBD2 (5 bases each). Trimming pared 1 base from V and 4 bases from J, leaving 14 bases between. Germline CDR1 is SGHTA and CDR2 is FQGNSA. This CDR3 has 15 residues. CDR3 sequence (DNA): TGTGCCAGCAGCTTAGATGGGGGTTCTATTTACGAGCAGTACTTC. It is translated as CASSLDGGSIYEQYF. Filled out from reference TRBV7-2 and TRBJ2-7, the complete variable domain reads GAGVSQSPSNKVTEKGKDVELRCDPISGHTALYWYRQSLGQGLEFLIYFQGNSAPDKSGLPSDRFSAERTGGSVSTLTIQRTQQEDSAVYLCASSLDGGSIYEQYFGPGTRLTVT.

This clonotype was recorded at least ten times. Written as DNA, the CDR3 is TGCGCCAGCAGCCCTCCGTCAGGGAACTATGGCTACACCTTC. Residues: CASSPPSGNYGYTF. The rearrangement uses TRBV5-1 and TRBJ1-2, with D perhaps matching TRBD1 (5 bases). V was trimmed by 4 bases and J by 2 bases, leaving 12 bases between them. The CDR3 is 14 amino acids. Germline CDR1 reads SGHRS; CDR2 reads YFSETQ. Looking up the rest from reference TRBV5-1 and TRBJ1-2 gives the full variable domain: KAGVTQTPRYLIKTRGQQVTLSCSPISGHRSVSWYQQTPGQGLQFLFEYFSETQRNKGNFPGRFSGRQFSNSRSEMNVSTLELGDSALYLCASSPPSGNYGYTFGSGTRLTVV.

This clonotype was seen ten or more times. The chain joins TRBV2 to TRBJ2-6, with 8 positions matching TRBD2. Germline V lookup: CDR1 SNHLY, CDR2 FYNNEI. The CDR3 loop spans 16 amino acids. V shed 8 bases, J shed 1 base, and the junction held 7 bases outside the gene matches. Here the CDR3 reads CASAPPGGSGANVLTF. The CDR3 nucleotides read TGTGCCAGCGCCCCGCCGGGAGGGTCTGGGGCCAACGTCCTGACTTTC.

Ten or more counts support this clonotype. The chain carries TRBV6-2 or TRBV6-3 and TRBJ2-4, with TRBD2 matching over 8 bases. With V trimmed by 5 bases and J by 9 bases, 6 bases remained unmatched. The CDR3 has 13 amino acids. The germline V gene encodes CDR1 MNHEY and CDR2 SVGEGT. The CDR3 loop is CASSASGGRIQYF. Here the CDR3 DNA reads TGTGCCAGCAGTGCAAGCGGGGGTCGCATTCAGTACTTC.

This clonotype was detected many times. V usage is TRBV27 and J usage is TRBJ2-1; D is unclear. The germline V gene encodes CDR1 MNHEY and CDR2 SMNVEV (reference sequence). Trimming pared 6 bases from V and 8 bases from J, leaving 8 bases between. The CDR3 contains 11 residues. The CDR3 sequence: CASRKMDEQFF. In DNA form, the CDR3 reads TGTGCCAGCAGGAAAATGGATGAGCAGTTCTTC.

In its sample, this clonotype was seen many times. This chain joins TRBV7-2 and TRBJ2-7; 10 bases agree with TRBD2. The germline gives CDR1 SGHTA, CDR2 FQGNSA. This CDR3 region has 15 residues. Trimming at V came to 4 bases and at J to 0 bases, leaving 3 bases not matched to a gene. The CDR3 sequence is CASSWTSGSSYEQYF. The CDR3 coding sequence is TGTGCCAGCAGCTGGACTAGCGGATCCTCCTACGAGCAGTACTTC.

This clonotype was detected ten times or more. The V gene is TRBV7-2, the J gene TRBJ2-5, with 11 nucleotides matching TRBD2. The length of the CDR3 is 14 residues. The V gene end was trimmed by 5 bases and the J gene end by 4 bases; junction bases not matched to a gene: 3. Looked up from germline, CDR1 is SGHTA and CDR2 is FQGNSA. CDR3 nucleotide sequence: TGTGCCAGCAGCCTCGGGACTAGCGGAGAGACCCAGTACTTC. Protein sequence: CASSLGTSGETQYF.

This clonotype was seen more than once but under ten times. The chain couples TRBV11-2 to TRBJ2-1, with D perhaps matching TRBD2 (6 bases). CDR1 and CDR2 (germline): SGHAT, FQNNGV. Trimming removed 5 bases from V and 6 bases from J, with 17 bases in between. The CDR3 is 15 residues long. The CDR3 is CASSPIAVVGNEQFF. The CDR3 nucleotides read TGTGCCAGCAGCCCGATAGCGGTAGTGGGCAATGAGCAGTTCTTC.

About this clonotype itself: This likely stems from a read error, as it lies one base from a far larger clone. Lacking the conserved final phenylalanine or tryptophan, this CDR3 likely reflects a read error. The V call is TRBV5-1, the J call TRBJ1-3; D ambiguous. Germline V lookup: CDR1 SGHRS, CDR2 YFSETQ. This CDR3 region has 14 residues. The CDR3 is CASSLPRSGNTIYS. CDR3 sequence (DNA): TGTGCCAGCAGCTTACCTCGGTCTGGAAACACCATATATTCT.